This T cell receptor (beta chain) is from a study of T cell repertoires in cytomegalovirus infection (dated by TCRdb to the late 2010s). General notes on the study: The HLA type of each donor mattered for the analysis, because public TCR beta signatures pointed to carriage of CMV infection along with the matching HLA type.

CDR1 and CDR2 were assigned from the germline V gene (reference sequence) as DFQATT and SNEGSKA. V is reduced by 2 bases and J by 0 bases, leaving a spacing of 10 bases between them. From the cysteine up to the phenylalanine, the CDR3 has a length of 14 residues. This entry keeps only the CDR3 DNA: 42 bases, framed from base 1. The sample was run on an Illumina HiSeq 1500. TCRdb applied fastp at Q25 and MiXCR to the public reads, then kept only in-frame beta chains. Duplicate CDR3 protein sequences are folded into a single record with the most common DNA and genes. Recorded for this sample are about 360,000 distinct CDR3 sequences; less than 20% of them occurred a single time. The ten largest make up approximately 8% of the sample. Study-level results and caveats: In both this cohort and an independent roughly 330-donor cohort, the cumulative frequency of public TCR beta family members distinguished carriers of CMV infection plus the relevant HLA type. The ex vivo response was dominated by HLA-C-restricted CMV-specific TCR beta clonotypes, and the single most frequent clonotype in two of eight donors was supplied by these HLA-C-restricted clonotypes.

Comments on this clonotype: Its recognized antigen is unknown. No per-base quality is available; no much larger clone lies one base away.

The rearranged chain carries TRBV20-1 and TRBJ1-1; the D gene remains uncertain. The sequencing input was PBMCs. This TCR was sampled from a human donor in good health (CMV status not recorded). Some clones in this sample may be carry-over from other donors' samples. Read as DNA, the sequence is TGCAGTGCTAGATCCCCCCCAATGAACACTGAAGCTTTCTTT. This translates into CSARSPPMNTEAFF.